The 3 T cell receptor beta chains presented below share a single source sample, sequenced in a study of blood T cell repertoires in COVID-19 (TCRdb year 2020). To prepare the library, the immunoSEQ multiplex PCR assay was applied. TCRdb's version of the immuneACCESS table is confined to in-frame rearrangements and falls short of the full clone set. An unresolved V gene accounts for under half of the shortfall where checked; the remainder is of unknown origin. Recorded for this sample are tens of thousands of clones; 65% to 85% of them occurred a single time. Under 5% of the sample is held by the ten biggest clonotypes. The sequencing sample was made of peripheral blood. The source is an older woman with acute or convalescent COVID-19.

On this clone: The sample carries other DNA sequences with the same CDR3. The rearrangement links TRBV5-1 to TRBJ1-1, with unresolved D. Trimming shortened V by 0 bases and J by 1 base, and 7 bases separated the two germline ends. CDR3 size: 14 residues. Looked up from germline, CDR1 is SGHRS and CDR2 is YFSETQ. The CDR3 DNA reads TGCGCCAGCAGCTTGGTCTCCGGGAACACTGAAGCTTTCTTT. It specifies CASSLVSGNTEAFF.

The chain employs TRBV11-2 and TRBJ1-1; D gene unclear. Germline-derived CDR1 and CDR2 are SGHAT and FQNNGV. V gave up 0 bases and J gave up 5 bases, with 10 bases separating them. The CDR3 has 14 amino acids. CDR3 sequence reads: CASSLEPSGTEAFF. CDR3 coding DNA: TGTGCCAGCAGCTTAGAACCCTCGGGGACTGAAGCTTTCTTT. The entire variable domain, with the rest obtained from reference TRBV11-2 and TRBJ1-1, is as follows: EAGVAQSPRYKIIEKRQSVAFWCNPISGHATLYWYQQILGQGPKLLIQFQNNGVVDDSQLPKDRFSAERLKGVDSTLKIQPAKLEDSAVYLCASSLEPSGTEAFFGQGTRLTVV.

This rearrangement joins TRBV18 to TRBJ2-7, with D possibly being TRBD1 (5 bases). The CDR3 covers 13 residues. In germline, CDR1 is KGHSH, CDR2 LQKENI. V lost 2 bases to trimming and J lost 6 bases, with 11 bases between them. The chain's CDR3 is CASSPGREGEQYF. CDR3 in DNA: TGTGCCAGCTCACCAGGCAGGGAAGGCGAGCAGTACTTC.